Below, 8 T cell receptor beta chains from the same sample are listed, as sequenced in a study of identical twins. Via MiXCR, TCRdb re-called the 5' RACE reads, giving one row per CDR3 protein. The sample lists 400,000 to 550,000 distinct CDR3 sequences; 20% to 25% were seen once. This sample was shared with a second study, whose subject was T cells expressing NK-cell markers.

Sequencing used CD4+ T cells sorted from blood. These TCRs come from a woman between 18 and 30 years old in good health.

This clonotype was recorded many times. The chain joins TRBV10-3 to TRBJ2-3, with D possibly matching TRBD2 (6 bases). The CDR3 length is 15 residues. The germline CDR1 and CDR2 sequences are ENHRY and SYGVKD. Trimming removed 5 bases at V and 8 bases at J, with 20 bases between. Here the CDR3 reads CAISPTTPGRGTQYF. DNA for the CDR3: TGTGCCATCAGTCCTACCACCCCTGGGCGGGGTACGCAGTATTTT.

With respect to this clonotype: Relative to the germline gene, one junction end is altered; a read error may explain this. The V and J genes are TRBV20-1 and TRBJ2-1; 15 nucleotides match TRBD2. This CDR3 is built from 17 residues. Germline V CDR1 and CDR2: DFQATT, SNEGSKA (reference sequence). The CDR3 region is CCARTSGGARRVNEQFF. As DNA, the CDR3 is TGCTGTGCTAGGACTAGCGGGGGGGCCCGGAGGGTCAATGAGCAGTTCTTC.

This clonotype was counted a few times. The V gene is TRBV7-9, the J gene TRBJ2-7; D is undetermined. V was cut by 5 bases and J by 6 bases, with 17 bases left in between. Germline loops: CDR1 SEHNR, CDR2 FQNEAQ (reference sequence). The CDR3 loop spans 14 amino acids. Here the CDR3 DNA reads TGTGCCAGCAGCCCTGCTGGCGGTCCGAGCGAGCAGTACTTC. It codes for CASSPAGGPSEQYF. The full variable domain, rest sourced from reference TRBV7-9 and TRBJ2-7, is DTGVSQNPRHKITKRGQNVTFRCDPISEHNRLYWYRQTLGQGPEFLTYFQNEAQLEKSRLLSDRFSAERPKGSFSTLEIQRTEQGDSAMYLCASSPAGGPSEQYFGPGTRLTVT.

The DNA for the CDR3 is TGCGCCAGCACCTTCAGCGGACAAGAGACCCAGTACTTC. Translation: CASTFSGQETQYF. The chain combines TRBV5-1 with TRBJ2-5; perhaps TRBD2 as D (5 bases). The CDR3 runs to 13 residues. V was shortened by 6 bases and J by 2 bases, with 11 bases between the two germline ends. The germline V gene has CDR1 SGHRS and CDR2 YFSETQ. Complete variable domain (other parts from reference TRBV5-1 and TRBJ2-5): KAGVTQTPRYLIKTRGQQVTLSCSPISGHRSVSWYQQTPGQGLQFLFEYFSETQRNKGNFPGRFSGRQFSNSRSEMNVSTLELGDSALYLCASTFSGQETQYFGPGTRLLVL.

This clonotype was recorded once. This chain connects TRBV12-5 to TRBJ2-1; D is perhaps TRBD2 (6 bases). V was shortened by 7 bases and J by 4 bases, with 11 bases between the two germline ends. The germline V gene encodes CDR1 LGHNT and CDR2 FRNRAP. CDR3 length: 13 amino acids. The CDR3 reads CASASAGYNEQFF. For the CDR3, the DNA is TGTGCTAGTGCCTCGGCGGGATACAATGAGCAGTTCTTC.

The V call is TRBV20-1, the J call TRBJ2-2, with D unclear. V shed 0 bases and J shed 9 bases, with 5 bases lying between them. Germline V gene lookup returns CDR1 DFQATT and CDR2 SNEGSKA (reference sequence). The CDR3 consists of 11 residues. The DNA of the CDR3 is TGCAGTGCTAGAGACGTGCGGGAGCTGTTTTTT. This gives the protein CSARDVRELFF.

The chain couples TRBV6-1 to TRBJ1-1; D is ambiguous. The CDR3 contains 12 residues. Trimming shortened V by 8 bases and J by 10 bases, and 17 bases separated the two germline ends. Germline loops: CDR1 MNHNS, CDR2 SASEGT. The CDR3 here is CASSSVGYGAFF. The DNA for the CDR3 is TGTGCCAGCTCGTCGGTGGGGTACGGAGCTTTCTTT.

This clonotype was picked up a small number of times. One end of the junction is discordant with germline, which a read error may explain. This sequence joins TRBV11-2 and TRBJ2-1; weak D call: TRBD2 (6 bases). Per germline, CDR1 SGHAT and CDR2 FQNNGV. This CDR3 is built from 14 residues. CDR3 coding DNA: TGTGCCAGCAGTTTAGGACTAATTGGGCGTGAGCAGTTCTTC. Translated, it gives CASSLGLIGREQFF.